Listed here is a single T cell receptor beta chain. The data stem from a study of T cells in localized non-small cell lung cancer. Here immunoSEQ multiplex PCR was the method, and the copy in TCRdb shows in-frame clones only, minus some. The data show approximately 24,000 clones, 81% seen once. The CDR3 covers 15 residues. Per the germline V gene, CDR1 is LNHDA and CDR2 is SQIVND (reference sequence). After removal of 5 bases from V and 7 bases from J, the junction contained 9 bases not matched to a gene. Sample: peripheral blood, taken before any cancer treatment. The chain links TRBV19 to TRBJ2-1; 9 positions match TRBD1. This TCR derives from a man aged 40 to 70 with stage III squamous cell lung carcinoma. CDR3 nucleotide sequence: TGTGCCAGTAGTCTAACAGGGGGCAGTGGAAATGAGCAGTTCTTC. This codes for CASSLTGGSGNEQFF.